Sequencing of this T cell receptor beta chain was carried out in a study of cytomegalovirus exposure and HLA in healthy donors. Study-wide context: From HLA-typed donors, an early data release held about 92 million unique TCRs. Membership in the Caucasian-associated ancestry cluster was found for around four fifths of roughly 400 genotyped donors. Study results and limitations: The dataset shows that most TCR sequences were rare, while some public TCRs occurred in many donors. In a later analysis, productive TCRs from donors in an Asian-associated ancestry cluster reportedly carried fewer N-insertions than the cohort mean.

CDR3 length: 14 residues. V was trimmed by 6 bases and J by 0 bases, leaving 12 bases between them. Germline CDR1 SQVTM, CDR2 ANQGSEA. This PCR relied on a set of 60 Vbeta primers and 13 Jbeta primers. The table came from immunoSEQ multiplex PCR; TCRdb's copy has only in-frame clones and leaves some out. The table lists approximately 110,000 clones, around 80% of them singletons, with about 5.2% in the top ten. With regard to this clone: Its antigen is still unknown.

This chain joins TRBV29-1 and TRBJ1-5; D might be TRBD1 (6 bases). Input material: PBMCs. The receptor was isolated from a female donor in good health and CMV-seropositive. As DNA, the CDR3 is TGCAGCGTCGCTGAAGGGGGTAGCAATCAGCCCCAGCATTTT. Translated, it gives CSVAEGGSNQPQHF.